This TCR beta chain was profiled in a study of cytomegalovirus exposure and HLA in healthy donors. This clone was detected only a few times. Both 60 Vbeta primers and 13 Jbeta primers went into the PCR. Method: immunoSEQ multiplex PCR; TCRdb's copy keeps in-frame clones and lacks some. The top ten hold 3.3% of the sample, which has about 80,000 clones, about 78% seen once. Sequencing used PBMCs. The receptor's source is a man aged 45 to 65 in good health and CMV-seronegative.

CDR3 amino acids: CASSLQYLTGNTEAFF. The CDR3 DNA follows: TGTGCCAGCAGTTTGCAATACTTGACAGGGAACACTGAAGCTTTCTTT. The chain uses TRBV28 and TRBJ1-1; D might be TRBD1 (6 bases). V was pared by 3 bases and J by 1 base, with 15 bases between. Per germline, CDR1 MDHEN and CDR2 SYDVKM. CDR3 length: 16 residues.